This is a list of T cell receptor beta chains from one sample in a study of blood T cell repertoires in COVID-19. TCRdb keeps only in-frame clones here, not all; method: immunoSEQ multiplex PCR. Of approximately 140,000 clones in the sample, just over 85% are singletons; the top ten hold about 8%. Material for sequencing was peripheral blood. The receptors originated from a woman aged 60 to 75 with acute or convalescent COVID-19. CDR3s include the opening cysteine and the closing phenylalanine or tryptophan. Each record gives: clone size, V gene, CDR3 protein. Clone size is stated in some rows and not others, as once, few, many or a class when expanded.

NA,TRBV15,CATSRDYPSGGGSETQYF
once,TRBV7-9,CASSLEGGKNQPQHF
NA,TRBV18,CASSPRPIRVSNQPQHF
NA,TRBV13,CASSLAGVEETQYF
once,TRBV6-4,CASSAGRSYNSPLHF
NA,TRBV9,CASSGQGQEKLFF
NA,TRBV9,CASSPTDRANYGYTF
NA,TRBV2,CASSFLQAGTGGNSPLHF
few,TRBV27,CASSWGGAGGSPLHF
once,TRBV19,CASSISGVGYTF
NA,TRBV7-2,CASTPDVRKGTEAFF
NA,TRBV23-1,CASSQSRFLEQTNSPLHF
NA,TRBV28,CASSATWDSQETQYF
NA,TRBV6-4,CASGREVGSPLHF
few,TRBV19,CASRITRDSLNQPQHF
NA,TRBV7-8,CASRRDRGFSGNTIYF
NA,TRBV10-3,CAISRDLGQGNYGYTF
NA,TRBV10-1,CASSEDRAQIRFKYF
NA,TRBV6-2/TRBV6-3,CASSYQRYEQYF
few,TRBV5-4,CASSTTESSSYNSPLHF
NA,TRBV7-2,CASSLGGRQGYTF
NA,TRBV5-4,CASSFRNEKLFF
NA,TRBV28,CASSSPGDRGTDTQYF
once,TRBV11-3,CASGGVNTGELFF
NA,TRBV14,CASSVWTGRRNEAFF
NA,TRBV5-1,CASSSLGQRSYTEAFF
NA,TRBV5-1,CASSIGTSNMNTEAFF
NA,TRBV19,CASSKRTSGLSSYNEQFF
NA,TRBV7-2,CASTLGLSYEQYF
once,TRBV11-3,CASSSRGLNEKLFF
NA,TRBV15,CATSRDGGGTEAFF
once,TRBV24-1,CATSESRASGVYEQYF
NA,TRBV28,CASSLGVRGGEQFF
NA,TRBV2,CASTPWTKGRNTEAFF
NA,TRBV18,CASSRTPDRESEAFF
NA,TRBV30,CAWSFKRGGPRFF
NA,TRBV5-1,CASTLGQRNSPLHF
NA,TRBV5-1,CASSPPDRGQETQYF
NA,TRBV3-1/TRBV3-2,CASSRGPYEQYF
NA,TRBV2,CASLGQGGEKLFF
NA,TRBV6-6,CASSYSDRAAGNTIYF
NA,TRBV4-1,CASSQDFPGTAEKLFF
NA,TRBV3-1/TRBV3-2,CASSPATGVYGYTF
NA,TRBV6-5,CASSYSPGNTEAFF
NA,TRBV6-4,CASSYRVPNTEAFF
NA,TRBV10-2,CAGHTGSNSPLHF
once,TRBV6-1,CASSEGYTTYEQYF
NA,TRBV6-1,CASSEALRQSNSPLHF
NA,TRBV7-2,CASSLGDRGSPGELFF
NA,TRBV6-5,CASSSGQGSIYGYTF
NA,TRBV30,CAWSVSVTGELFF
NA,TRBV6-6,CASSSSGGSQPQHF